Below, one T cell receptor (beta chain) is given with its context. These data are taken from a study of T cell changes during pregnancy in multiple sclerosis. This table comes from immunoSEQ multiplex PCR, and its TCRdb copy is limited to in-frame clones, with some not included. The top ten clones hold 2.5% to 3.5% of a sample with 100,000 or so clones, approximately 91% of them seen once. The V and J ends lost 6 bases and 4 bases, in that order; junction bases with no gene match: 7. Germline lookup yields CDR1 LNHDA and CDR2 SQIVND (reference sequence). CDR3 length: 15 amino acids. The sequencing used peripheral blood, collected in the second trimester of pregnancy. The chain combines TRBV19 with TRBJ2-4; 9 bases are a match to TRBD1. This clonotype originated in a female donor with multiple sclerosis, enrolled in a pregnancy study. In DNA form, the CDR3 reads TGTGCCAGTAGAACCCGGGGGACAGGGAAAAACATTCAGTACTTC. The encoded protein is CASRTRGTGKNIQYF.